One sample yielded the 20 T cell receptor beta chains listed below, sequenced in a study of shared clonotypes between healthy human individuals. Sequencing was performed with immunoSEQ multiplex PCR; in TCRdb, only in-frame clones are kept and a portion is missing. The repertoire holds about 480,000 clones, with 79% as singletons. The sequencing sample was made of PBMCs. The source of these receptors is a woman between 40 and 55 years old in good health. Some clones in this sample may be carry-over from other donors' samples.

This clone was recorded once. This may arise from a read error, as a much more abundant clone is one base away. Distinct nucleotide sequences in the sample also encode this CDR3. V usage is TRBV7-3 and J usage is TRBJ2-5; 11 nucleotides align to TRBD2. V shed 5 bases and J 4 bases; nucleotides not matched to a gene: 3. The CDR3 is 14 amino acids. Germline lookup yields CDR1 SGHTA and CDR2 FQGTGA. The CDR3 coding sequence is TGTGCCAGCAGCCCAGGACTAGCGGGAGAGACCCAGTACTTC. This translates into CASSPGLAGETQYF.

In this sample, this clone turned up a few times. The rearrangement uses TRBV18 and TRBJ1-1, with D possibly TRBD1 on 6 matching bases. Germline V lookup: CDR1 KGHSH, CDR2 LQKENI. The ends were cut back, 3 bases at V and 6 bases at J, with 17 bases in the middle. This CDR3 spans 15 amino acids. Written as DNA, the CDR3 is TGTGCCAGCTCACCTGGAGTGAGGGGGAGAGCTGAAGCTTTCTTT. Translating gives CASSPGVRGRAEAFF.

The J gene is TRBJ2-1, the V gene TRBV28, with 11 bases fitting TRBD2. From germline, CDR1 is MDHEN and CDR2 SYDVKM. The CDR3 contains 15 residues. V lost 6 bases and J lost 1; bases outside the gene matches: 2. The CDR3 loop is CASRGTSGSYNEQFF. The CDR3 bases are TGTGCCAGCAGGGGGACTAGCGGATCCTACAATGAGCAGTTCTTC.

The J gene is TRBJ1-3, the V gene TRBV5-8; D remains ambiguous. The CDR3 has 15 residues. CDR1 is SGHTS and CDR2 is YDEGEE in the germline V gene. V shed 4 bases and J shed 1 base, with 12 bases lying between them. CDR3 residues: CASSPQRRSGNTIYF. Here the CDR3 DNA reads TGTGCCAGCAGCCCGCAGCGGCGGTCTGGAAACACCATATATTTT.

The chain uses TRBV5-1 and TRBJ1-1; D is unresolved. Germline CDR1 and CDR2: SGHRS and YFSETQ. This CDR3 is 13 amino acids long. V lost 4 bases, J lost 5 bases, and 12 bases lay in between. The CDR3 protein is CASSLGPGTEAFF. CDR3 in DNA: TGCGCCAGCAGCCTTGGACCGGGGACTGAAGCTTTCTTT.

This chain connects TRBV28 to TRBJ2-1, with TRBD2 as a possible D gene (6 bases). This CDR3 is 15 amino acids long. V lost 7 bases and J 3 bases, leaving 16 bases between the germline ends. The germline CDR1 and CDR2 sequences are MDHEN and SYDVKM. CDR3 DNA sequence: TGTGCCAGCACCACTTCGGGACTTTACTACAATGAGCAGTTCTTC. This gives the protein CASTTSGLYYNEQFF.

The gene calls are TRBV4-3 and TRBJ1-2, with D unclear. CDR3 length equals 15 residues. Germline CDR1 and CDR2: LGHNA and YSLEER. Deletions cut 4 bases from V and 1 base from J, with 13 bases between. The DNA for the CDR3 is TGCGCCAGCAGCCCCACCGTGAGGGTTAACTATGGCTACACCTTC. The encoded protein is CASSPTVRVNYGYTF.

This chain links TRBV29-1 with TRBJ2-5, with D uncertain. The CDR3 loop spans 13 amino acids. Between the trimmed V and J ends, which lost 5 bases and 5 bases, there was a span of 15 bases. The germline V gene has CDR1 SQVTM and CDR2 ANQGSEA. The DNA for the CDR3 is TGCAGCGTTCCTGTGGGCGTACTGGAGACCCAGTACTTC. This sequence encodes CSVPVGVLETQYF.

V is TRBV28 and J is TRBJ1-5, with a possible D match to TRBD1 (6 bases). The V end was cut by 6 bases, the J end by 8 bases, with 11 bases between. Germline V gene lookup returns CDR1 MDHEN and CDR2 SYDVKM. The CDR3 runs 12 residues. The CDR3 coding sequence is TGTGCCAGCAGCGACGGGGGCAAGCCCCAGCATTTT. Translating it yields CASSDGGKPQHF.

The chain recombines TRBV19 with TRBJ1-2, with D possibly matching TRBD1 (5 bases). Germline CDR1 and CDR2: LNHDA and SQIVND (reference sequence). V lost 6 bases and J lost 3, with 17 bases in between. The CDR3 covers 15 residues. Here the CDR3 DNA reads TGTGCCAGTAGGGGGACCTATACTGGCGACTATGGCTACACCTTC. Translating it yields CASRGTYTGDYGYTF.

The CDR3 region has the DNA TGTGCCAGCTCACCTGGCTCATTCCCCTACGAGCAGTACTTC. Amino acid sequence: CASSPGSFPYEQYF. The chain is built from TRBV18 and TRBJ2-7; D is undetermined. This CDR3 is built from 14 residues. Germline CDR1 is KGHSH and CDR2 is LQKENI. V gave up 3 bases and J gave up 2 bases, with 11 bases separating them.

This chain connects TRBV28 to TRBJ2-4; a weak D match, TRBD2 (5 bases). The CDR3 loop spans 18 amino acids. Germline assignment: CDR1 MDHEN and CDR2 SYDVKM. V shed 4 bases and J shed 3 bases, with 22 bases lying between them. The CDR3 DNA reads TGTGCCAGCAGTTCCCCACTAGGGTCCCCGTGGGTCAAAAACATTCAGTACTTC. It is translated as CASSSPLGSPWVKNIQYF.

The V and J genes are TRBV10-2 and TRBJ2-7; the D is unclear. V lost 4 bases, J lost 0 bases, and 13 bases lay in between. Germline loops: CDR1 WSHSY, CDR2 SAAADI. This CDR3 is built from 15 residues. CDR3 loop: CASSVVLTSSYEQYF. DNA for the CDR3: TGCGCCAGCAGTGTCGTCTTGACCAGCTCCTACGAGCAGTACTTC.

The chain employs TRBV7-9 and TRBJ1-2; unclear D gene. The CDR3 loop spans 15 amino acids. Per germline, CDR1 SEHNR and CDR2 FQNEAQ (reference sequence). V was cut by 5 bases and J by 8 bases, with 21 bases left in between. The CDR3 here is CASSPSAADSGGYTF. The CDR3 bases are TGTGCCAGCAGCCCTAGCGCGGCGGACTCTGGGGGCTACACCTTC.

The CDR3 sequence: CASSQEEGTSGRQYF. Here the CDR3 DNA reads TGTGCCAGCAGCCAAGAGGAAGGGACTAGCGGCCGACAGTACTTC. The chain is built from TRBV4-2 and TRBJ2-7; 11 bases are shared with TRBD2. CDR3 size: 15 residues. The germline V gene has CDR1 LGHNA and CDR2 YNFKEQ. The V and J ends lost 0 bases and 10 bases, in that order; junction bases with no gene match: 8.

The genes are TRBV2 and TRBJ2-2, with TRBD2 matching over 9 bases. Germline V gene data show CDR1 as SNHLY and CDR2 as FYNNEI. The junction had 8 bases not matched to a gene; V was cut back by 3 bases and J by 0 bases. This CDR3 spans 18 amino acids. The CDR3 sequence: CASSEWLAGPTNTGELFF. The CDR3 nucleotides read TGTGCCAGCAGTGAGTGGCTAGCGGGACCGACGAACACCGGGGAGCTGTTTTTT.

This chain links TRBV2 with TRBJ2-7, with D perhaps given as TRBD1 or TRBD2 (6 bases each). Trimming took 6 bases from V and 5 from J, leaving 20 bases between them. Germline CDR1 is SNHLY and CDR2 is FYNNEI. This CDR3 contains 15 residues. The chain's CDR3 is CASSLGRGGTNEQYF. The CDR3 nucleotides read TGTGCCAGCAGCCTTGGACGGGGCGGGACAAACGAGCAGTACTTC.

V is TRBV29-1 and J is TRBJ2-7; TRBD1 or TRBD2 may be the D gene (5 bases each). The CDR3 has 12 amino acids. V was trimmed by 5 bases and J by 3 bases, leaving 11 bases between them. Germline V gene lookup returns CDR1 SQVTM and CDR2 ANQGSEA. DNA for the CDR3: TGCAGCGTTTTGGGGGACCTCTACGAGCAGTACTTC. This sequence encodes CSVLGDLYEQYF.

The chain carries TRBV19 and TRBJ2-2, with no clear D. V lost 0 bases and J 1 base, leaving 6 bases between the germline ends. CDR1 and CDR2 (germline): LNHDA, SQIVND (reference sequence). This CDR3 contains 15 residues. CDR3 coding DNA: TGTGCCAGTAGTATAGATCGGAGGAACACCGGGGAGCTGTTTTTT. Its protein product is CASSIDRRNTGELFF.

V and J are TRBV2 and TRBJ1-2, with D possibly being TRBD1 (5 bases). The V gene's germline CDR1 is SNHLY and CDR2 FYNNEI. The V end was cut by 2 bases, the J end by 5 bases, with 12 bases between. The CDR3 contains 14 residues. The CDR3 DNA reads TGTGCCAGCAGTGAAACCAGGGTCGGGTATGGCTACACCTTC. Translation gives CASSETRVGYGYTF.